The sequence of this T cell receptor (beta chain) was determined in a study of blood T cell repertoires in COVID-19. The protocol was immunoSEQ multiplex PCR, while the TCRdb copy is restricted to in-frame clones and leaves out a portion. The data show hundreds of thousands of clones, approximately 82% seen once. Trimming removed 3 bases from V and 13 bases from J; junction bases left unmatched: 13. This CDR3 contains 15 residues. Germline V gene lookup returns CDR1 SNHLY and CDR2 FYNNEI. This chain connects TRBV2 to TRBJ1-4; 8 bases align to TRBD1. Material for sequencing was peripheral blood. The sequence came from a woman aged 80 or over with acute or convalescent COVID-19. CDR3 protein: CASSDGTGPLRGLFF. In DNA, the CDR3 is TGTGCCAGCAGTGATGGGACAGGCCCGTTACGGGGACTGTTTTTT.